A single sample gave rise to the 29 T cell receptor beta chains below, sequenced in a study of shared clonotypes between healthy human individuals. Repertoires were generated with immunoSEQ multiplex PCR, while TCRdb's copy carries only in-frame clones and drops some. The table has about 490,000 clones, 76% seen once. The sequenced material came from PBMCs. Every receptor here comes from a woman in her thirties or forties in good health. Some clones in this sample may be carry-over from other donors' samples.

Of note for this clone: One end of the junction does not line up with germline, which may come from a read error. This chain links TRBV28 with TRBJ1-2, with TRBD1 as a possible D gene (5 bases). Germline lookup yields CDR1 MDHEN and CDR2 SYDVKM. CDR3 length: 13 amino acids. CDR3 residues: CASSLGRDYGHTF. The DNA of the CDR3 is TGTGCCAGCAGTTTGGGCAGGGACTATGGCCACACCTTC.

This clone was counted between two and nine times. The germline gene is not matched at one end of the junction; a read error may be the cause. CDR3 DNA: TGTGCCTGGAAGTGTGCCCGGGGAGCTGTTTTT. Protein sequence: CAWKCARGAVF. This sequence joins TRBV30 and TRBJ2-2; the D gene is possibly TRBD2 (5 bases). The length of the CDR3 is 11 residues. Germline V gives CDR1 GTSNPN, CDR2 SVGIG (reference sequence).

This rearrangement joins TRBV5-8 to TRBJ1-1, with 7 bases that match TRBD1. Germline values: CDR1 SGHTS, CDR2 YDEGEE. J was trimmed by 1 base and V by 4 bases; bases with no gene match: 1. The CDR3 covers 13 residues. DNA for the CDR3: TGTGCCAGCAGCACAGGGGAGAACACTGAAGCTTTCTTT. Encoded protein: CASSTGENTEAFF.

V and J are TRBV7-2 and TRBJ1-5; D remains ambiguous. CDR1 is SGHTA and CDR2 is FQGNSA in the germline V gene. The V gene lost 0 bases and the J gene lost 4 bases, with 10 bases spanning the gap. This CDR3 contains 15 residues. The CDR3 DNA reads TGTGCCAGCAGCTTAGCGCCCACAGCGAATCAGCCCCAGCATTTT. Its translation: CASSLAPTANQPQHF.

The chain joins TRBV7-2 to TRBJ2-1; TRBD2 agrees at 13 bases. Losses at the gene ends were 1 base for V and 9 bases for J; bases not matched to a gene: 3. In germline, CDR1 is SGHTA, CDR2 FQGNSA. The CDR3 is 15 residues long. CDR3 bases: TGTGCCAGCAGCTTAGATGGGACTAGCGGGATTGAGCAGTTCTTC. Protein product: CASSLDGTSGIEQFF.

The rearrangement uses TRBV15 and TRBJ2-3, with 7 bases aligning to TRBD2. CDR1 is LNHNV and CDR2 is YYDKDF in the germline V gene (reference sequence). The CDR3 runs 17 residues. J lost 6 bases, V lost 4 bases, and 16 bases had no gene match. CDR3 region: CATSNGFSSGGPDTQYF. CDR3 sequence (DNA): TGTGCCACCAGCAATGGGTTTAGTTCGGGAGGACCGGATACGCAGTATTTT.

The V and J genes are TRBV6-1 and TRBJ1-4; TRBD1 matches 8 bases. Germline CDR1 and CDR2: MNHNS and SASEGT. The CDR3 is made up of 15 amino acids. The V and J ends lost 7 bases and 4 bases, in that order; junction bases with no gene match: 8. Here the CDR3 reads CASTKQGAGNEKLFF. The CDR3 DNA reads as TGTGCCAGCACTAAGCAGGGGGCCGGTAATGAAAAACTGTTTTTT.

Notes on this clone: A much larger clone lies one base from this, so it may be a read error. The CDR3 DNA reads TGTGCCAGCAGCCAAACGGGAGGGCCCTACAATGAGCAGTTCTTC. Protein sequence: CASSQTGGPYNEQFF. The J gene is TRBJ2-1, the V gene TRBV4-2; 8 bases line up with TRBD2. The CDR3 length is 15 residues. J lost 2 bases, V lost 2 bases, and 2 bases had no gene match. The germline gives CDR1 LGHNA, CDR2 YNFKEQ.

A few counts support this clone. CDR3 in DNA: TGTGCCAGCAGTGATTGGGGGACTGGAAACACCATATATTTT. Its protein product is CASSDWGTGNTIYF. The chain employs TRBV25-1 and TRBJ1-3; possible D gene TRBD1, 5 bases. CDR1 is MGHDK and CDR2 is SYGVNS in the germline V gene. CDR3 size: 14 residues. V lost 3 bases, J lost 2 bases, and 8 bases lay in between.

The chain employs TRBV7-2 and TRBJ2-3; TRBD2 matches at 14 bases. V gave up 5 bases and J gave up 5 bases; unmatched junction bases: 15. Germline values: CDR1 SGHTA, CDR2 FQGNSA. The CDR3 contains 19 residues. For the CDR3, the DNA is TGTGCCAGCAGCATCCTGCGAGGGGCCGGGACTAGCGGGAGAGATACGCAGTATTTT. Residues: CASSILRGAGTSGRDTQYF. The whole variable domain, filled in from reference TRBV7-2 and TRBJ2-3, reads GAGVSQSPSNKVTEKGKDVELRCDPISGHTALYWYRQSLGQGLEFLIYFQGNSAPDKSGLPSDRFSAERTGGSVSTLTIQRTQQEDSAVYLCASSILRGAGTSGRDTQYFGPGTRLTVL.

V and J are TRBV18 and TRBJ1-5; TRBD1 matches at 7 bases. Trimming cost V 5 bases and J 4 bases; bases outside gene matches: 14. Germline assignment: CDR1 KGHSH and CDR2 LQKENI. The CDR3 length is 17 residues. The CDR3 is CASSKGVPDRENQPQHF. In nucleotides, the CDR3 is TGTGCCAGCTCAAAGGGAGTACCTGACAGGGAGAATCAGCCCCAGCATTTT. The full variable domain, completed using reference TRBV18 and TRBJ1-5, is NAGVMQNPRHLVRRRGQEARLRCSPMKGHSHVYWYRQLPEEGLKFMVYLQKENIIDESGMPKERFSAEFPKEGPSILRIQQVVRGDSAAYFCASSKGVPDRENQPQHFGDGTRLSIL.

The J gene is TRBJ1-3, the V gene TRBV28; D not certain. V was shortened by 5 bases and J by 5 bases, with 4 bases between the two germline ends. The CDR3 is 11 residues long. Germline V gene lookup returns CDR1 MDHEN and CDR2 SYDVKM. The CDR3 DNA is TGTGCCAGCAGTAGTCGAAACACCATATATTTT. It translates to CASSSRNTIYF.

As concerns this clone: An end of the junction differs from the germline gene, which may be a read error. The chain carries TRBV6-6 and TRBJ1-2, with D uncertain. The germline V gene has CDR1 MNHNY and CDR2 SVGAGI (reference sequence). The CDR3 is 14 amino acids. CDR3 sequence: CAISESSPRYGYTF. The CDR3 DNA follows: TGTGCCATCAGTGAGTCTTCGCCTCGGTATGGCTACACCTTC.

This sequence joins TRBV28 and TRBJ1-1; D is unclear. Trimming removed 3 bases from V and 4 bases from J, with 6 bases in between. CDR1 is MDHEN and CDR2 is SYDVKM in the germline V gene. This CDR3 is built from 12 residues. CDR3 in amino acids: CASSLMVTEAFF. CDR3 nucleotides: TGTGCCAGCAGTTTGATGGTCACTGAAGCTTTCTTT.

This clone was observed a few times. V gene TRBV4-3 combines with J gene TRBJ2-2; possibly TRBD2 for D (5 bases). There are 14 residues in the CDR3. The V and J ends lost 1 base and 4 bases respectively, with 7 bases between them. CDR1 and CDR2 from the germline V gene are LGHNA and YSLEER. For the CDR3, the DNA is TGCGCCAGCAGCCAAGGCCGGGGCACCGGGGAGCTGTTTTTT. Its protein product is CASSQGRGTGELFF.

CDR3 amino acids: CASSRGRTEAFF. The CDR3 DNA sequence: TGTGCCAGCAGCAGGGGGCGCACTGAAGCTTTCTTT. The chain is built from TRBV27 and TRBJ1-1; TRBD1 matches 8 bases. This CDR3 has 12 residues. With V trimmed by 6 bases and J by 4 bases, 1 base remained unmatched. The germline V gene encodes CDR1 MNHEY and CDR2 SMNVEV (reference sequence).

The chain couples TRBV5-1 to TRBJ1-4; maybe TRBD1 (6 bases). There are 15 residues in the CDR3. Germline lookup yields CDR1 SGHRS and CDR2 YFSETQ. The V end lost 0 bases, the J end lost 4 bases, and 10 bases lay between the germline ends. Here the CDR3 reads CASSLDPGDNEKLFF. The CDR3 bases are TGCGCCAGCAGCTTGGATCCAGGGGATAATGAAAAACTGTTTTTT.

This clone was picked up many times. This chain joins TRBV5-1 and TRBJ1-1; D not resolved. The germline CDR1 and CDR2 sequences are SGHRS and YFSETQ. Trimming removed 4 bases at V and 1 base at J, with 8 bases between. CDR3 length equals 13 residues. The CDR3 DNA reads TGCGCCAGCAGCCCTACAGAGAACACTGAAGCTTTCTTT. It translates to CASSPTENTEAFF.

The rearrangement links TRBV11-2 to TRBJ1-1; D gene unclear. Per the germline V gene, CDR1 is SGHAT and CDR2 is FQNNGV. Trimming removed 2 bases at V and 1 base at J, with 5 bases between. This CDR3 contains 13 residues. CDR3: CASSLRGNTEAFF. The DNA of the CDR3 is TGTGCCAGCAGCTTACGGGGGAACACTGAAGCTTTCTTT.

This clone was observed a few times. This rearrangement joins TRBV7-6 to TRBJ2-2; D unresolved. V was cut by 3 bases and J by 6 bases, with 5 bases left in between. Germline loops: CDR1 SGHVS, CDR2 FNYEAQ. The CDR3 sequence is 12 residues long. The CDR3 DNA sequence: TGTGCCAGCAGCTTCGTGGCCGGGGAGCTGTTTTTT. It encodes CASSFVAGELFF.

Note on this clone: Other DNA sequences of this sample code for an identical CDR3. V gene TRBV5-1 combines with J gene TRBJ2-7; possibly TRBD1 for D (6 bases). Germline CDR1 and CDR2: SGHRS and YFSETQ. This CDR3 comprises 14 residues. Trimming removed 0 bases at V and 2 bases at J, with 9 bases between. In DNA, the CDR3 is TGCGCCAGCAGCTTGGAACAGGGAGCCTACGAGCAGTACTTC. Encoded protein: CASSLEQGAYEQYF.

V is TRBV13 and J is TRBJ2-1; D is possibly TRBD1 (6 bases). The CDR3 runs to 17 residues. Trimming shortened V by 1 base and J by 0 bases, and 13 bases separated the two germline ends. Germline CDR1 and CDR2: PRHDT and FYEKMQ (reference sequence). The CDR3 here is CASSLDTGLSSYNEQFF. The DNA for the CDR3 is TGTGCCAGCAGCTTAGACACAGGGCTGAGCTCCTACAATGAGCAGTTCTTC. Filled out from reference TRBV13 and TRBJ2-1, the complete variable domain reads AAGVIQSPRHLIKEKRETATLKCYPIPRHDTVYWYQQGPGQDPQFLISFYEKMQSDKGSIPDRFSAQQFSDYHSELNMSSLELGDSALYFCASSLDTGLSSYNEQFFGPGTRLTVL.

The chain combines TRBV7-2 with TRBJ1-3, with 8 bases identical to TRBD1. J was trimmed by 8 bases and V by 5 bases; bases with no gene match: 5. The CDR3 length is 13 residues. Germline-derived CDR1 and CDR2 are SGHTA and FQGNSA. The chain's CDR3 is CASSPRTGHTIYF. The CDR3 nucleotides are TGTGCCAGCAGCCCTAGGACAGGGCACACCATATATTTT.

The V call is TRBV4-1, the J call TRBJ2-4; TRBD2 matches 11 bases. Trimming took 5 bases from V and 0 from J; bases not matched to a gene: 3. This CDR3 is built from 16 residues. Germline V gene data show CDR1 as MGHRA and CDR2 as YSYEKL. The CDR3 DNA follows: TGCGCCAGCAGCGCTAGCGGGGGGCTAGCCAAAAACATTCAGTACTTC. The encoded protein is CASSASGGLAKNIQYF.

The chain is built from TRBV7-9 and TRBJ2-7; 8 nucleotides agree with TRBD1. The CDR3 has 14 amino acids. J was trimmed by 7 bases and V by 1 base; bases with no gene match: 6. The germline V gene has CDR1 SEHNR and CDR2 FQNEAQ (reference sequence). CDR3: CASSLDQGALEQYF. The DNA for the CDR3 is TGTGCCAGCAGCTTAGACCAGGGGGCGCTTGAGCAGTACTTC.

The chain is built from TRBV19 and TRBJ2-5, with D hard to call. This CDR3 has 13 residues. Per germline, CDR1 LNHDA and CDR2 SQIVND (reference sequence). Trimming took off 5 bases at V and 2 bases at J, with 9 bases between the two ends. This CDR3 reads CASSLGRQETQYF. CDR3 coding DNA: TGTGCCAGTAGTTTAGGGCGACAAGAGACCCAGTACTTC.

This chain links TRBV5-4 with TRBJ1-1; D perhaps matches TRBD1 (6 bases). Trimming cost V 4 bases and J 6 bases, with 16 bases left between them. CDR1 and CDR2 from the germline V gene are SGHNT and YYREEE (reference sequence). This CDR3 has 14 amino acids. The CDR3 coding sequence is TGTGCCAGCAGCCAAAACACAGGGAGCGCTGAAGCTTTCTTT. This sequence encodes CASSQNTGSAEAFF.

V and J are TRBV14 and TRBJ1-4; unclear D gene. CDR3 length equals 16 residues. CDR1 and CDR2 (germline): SGHDN, FVKESK. Deletions cut 0 bases from V and 6 bases from J, with 14 bases between. The CDR3 loop is CASSQETSPWDEKLFF. The CDR3 region has the DNA TGTGCCAGCAGCCAAGAAACGTCACCATGGGATGAAAAACTGTTTTTT.

V gene TRBV18 combines with J gene TRBJ2-1; TRBD1 aligns across 9 bases. The V gene end was trimmed by 6 bases and the J gene end by 8 bases; junction bases not matched to a gene: 17. CDR1 is KGHSH and CDR2 is LQKENI in the germline V gene. The CDR3 consists of 17 residues. DNA of the CDR3: TGTGCCAGCTCCCACTCCCTCGGACAGGGGTATGGGGATGAGCAGTTCTTC. This gives the protein CASSHSLGQGYGDEQFF.